The clone carrying this TCR beta chain was found many times. Axillary draining lymph nodes of breast cancer patients supplied the node samples. The data derive from a study of breast tumors, draining lymph nodes, adjacent tissues. MiXCR was run by TCRdb on the multiplex PCR reads, yielding one entry per CDR3 protein. Among more than 250,000 distinct CDR3 sequences, around 30% were seen once, and the ten largest hold around 1.1%. J was trimmed by 3 bases and V by 7 bases; bases with no gene match: 8. The CDR3 spans 14 residues. The chain uses TRBV12-3 or TRBV12-4 and TRBJ2-7; 8 bases are shared with TRBD1. The sequencing sample was made of axillary lymph node tissue. The clonotype was recovered from a female donor with breast cancer. Some clones in this sample may be carry-over from other donors' samples. The CDR3 DNA reads as TGTGCCAGCAAACTGGGACAGGAACGCTACGAGCAGTACTTC. Its protein is CASKLGQERYEQYF.